The rows below give T cell receptor beta chains drawn from one sample of a study of graft-versus-host responses after intestinal transplantation. Libraries were prepared by immunoSEQ multiplex PCR; TCRdb keeps only in-frame clonotypes and omits some of them. The sample consists of some 130,000 clones, 90% to 95% of them appearing once. For these receptors, no antigen is known. This material consisted of unstimulated CD4+ T cells sorted from spleen or lymph node cells, taken before intestinal transplant. The receptors come from a human donor who received an intestinal transplant. Both conserved end residues are part of each CDR3. The D gene is left open where the match is weak. Only part of the rows carry a size: once, few, many, or a class if the clone is expanded.

cdr3_aa cdr3_nt clone_size d_call v_call cdr3_length j_call
CASSLGGKAFF TGTGCCAGCAGCTTAGGGGGTAAAGCTTTCTTT - - TRBV11-2 11 TRBJ1-1
CASNREKGTEAFF TGTGCCAGCAACCGGGAAAAGGGCACTGAAGCTTTCTTT - - TRBV2 13 TRBJ1-1
CASSPRGASETQYF TGTGCCAGCTCACCACGAGGAGCCTCAGAGACCCAGTACTTC - - TRBV18 14 TRBJ2-5
CASLPGLAGADTQYF TGTGCCAGCCTTCCCGGACTAGCGGGTGCGGATACGCAGTATTTT - TRBD2 TRBV6-1 15 TRBJ2-3
CASSPSIQDTEAFF TGTGCCAGCTCACCATCAATTCAGGACACTGAAGCTTTCTTT - - TRBV18 14 TRBJ1-1
CASSLDTQYGYTF TGTGCCAGCAGCTTAGATACCCAGTATGGCTACACCTTC - - TRBV11-1 13 TRBJ1-2
CASSLEGRQPQHF TGTGCCAGCAGCTTAGAGGGACGGCAGCCCCAGCATTTT - - TRBV11-2 13 TRBJ1-5
CASSLDGGRNEKLFF TGTGCCAGCAGCTTGGACGGGGGGCGCAATGAAAAACTGTTTTTT - - TRBV5-4 15 TRBJ1-4
CASSRDSSGNTIYF TGTGCCAGCAGTCGGGACAGCTCTGGAAACACCATATATTTT - TRBD1 TRBV6-1 14 TRBJ1-3
CASSSIDGNTEAFF TGTGCCAGCAGTTCAATTGATGGGAACACTGAAGCTTTCTTT - - TRBV11-3 14 TRBJ1-1
CAWSQGPLNEQFF TGTGCCTGGAGTCAGGGACCCCTCAATGAGCAGTTCTTC - - TRBV30 13 TRBJ2-1
CASSLQSQGWEKLFF TGTGCCAGTAGTCTACAATCTCAGGGATGGGAAAAACTGTTTTTT - - TRBV19 15 TRBJ1-4
CARVQGRVDEQYF TGTGCCAGAGTACAGGGGCGGGTTGACGAGCAGTACTTC - TRBD1 TRBV6-5 13 TRBJ2-7
CASSSPMGSYNEQFF TGTGCCAGCAGCTCCCCAATGGGCTCCTACAATGAGCAGTTCTTC - - TRBV5-4 15 TRBJ2-1
CASSRTASYEQYF TGTGCCAGTAGTAGGACAGCCTCCTACGAGCAGTACTTC - - TRBV19 13 TRBJ2-7
CASSPTKGGGTDTQYF TGTGCCAGCTCACCTACGAAGGGGGGGGGCACAGATACGCAGTATTTT - - TRBV18 16 TRBJ2-3
CATRAPTTYEQFF TGTGCCACCCGGGCACCCACCACCTATGAGCAGTTCTTC - - TRBV10-3 13 TRBJ2-1
CASSLMRSSGVREQYF TGTGCCAGCAGCTTAATGCGATCGTCAGGGGTTCGCGAGCAGTACTTC - - TRBV11-2 16 TRBJ2-7
CASSIGPTGGNTEAFF TGTGCCAGTAGTATTGGCCCGACAGGGGGGAACACTGAAGCTTTCTTT - TRBD1 TRBV19 16 TRBJ1-1
CASSLRISQNTGELFF TGTGCCAGCAGCTTAAGAATTTCCCAAAACACCGGGGAGCTGTTTTTT - - TRBV7-6 16 TRBJ2-2
CASRGQDKDGYTF TGTGCCAGCAGGGGACAGGATAAGGATGGCTACACCTTC - - TRBV21-1 13 TRBJ1-2
CASKEGQPYEQYF TGTGCCAGCAAGGAGGGGCAACCCTACGAGCAGTACTTC once - TRBV9 13 TRBJ2-7